This TCR beta chain is from a study of OX40 agonist ivuxolimab in advanced cancers. Study details: Enrollees could have had prior anti-PD-1, anti-PD-L1 or anti-CTLA-4 therapy, which 40% to 45% had received.

A remark on this clone: Its antigen is still unknown.

The germline CDR1 and CDR2 sequences are SGHAT and FQDESV (reference sequence). There are 15 residues in the CDR3. V lost 5 bases to trimming and J lost 7 bases, with 20 bases between them. The method was immunoSEQ multiplex PCR; TCRdb's version includes in-frame clones alone and lacks a portion of them. This repertoire shows under 65,000 clones, around 91% found once; its top ten account for approximately 10%. Study-level results: Normalized T-cell clonal expansion was also low in a subset of nonresponders. Among patients with partial responses at 0.1-3.0 mg/kg, clonal expansion was among the lowest. CD8+ T cells averaged more expanded clones than CD4+.

The sequenced sample was CD4+ or CD8+ T cells sorted from blood, obtained in a trial of the OX40 agonist ivuxolimab. This receptor was taken from an adult with an advanced solid tumor such as melanoma, head and neck, liver or kidney cancer. The chain is built from TRBV11-1 and TRBJ1-1, with D unresolved. CDR3 region: CASSPRQHGPYEAFF. CDR3 sequence (DNA): TGTGCCAGCAGCCCGCGTCAGCACGGCCCTTATGAAGCTTTCTTT.